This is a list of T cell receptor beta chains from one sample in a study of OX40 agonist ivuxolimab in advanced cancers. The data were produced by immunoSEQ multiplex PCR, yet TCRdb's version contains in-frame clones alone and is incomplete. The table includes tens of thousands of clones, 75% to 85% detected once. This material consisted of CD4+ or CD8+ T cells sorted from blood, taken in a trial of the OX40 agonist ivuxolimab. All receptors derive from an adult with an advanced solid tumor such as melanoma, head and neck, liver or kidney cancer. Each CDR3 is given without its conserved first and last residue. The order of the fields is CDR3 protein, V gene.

CDR3: ASSREVSYNSPLH
V: TRBV5-1

CDR3: ASSRGAEGGGYT
V: TRBV18

CDR3: ASSPQTGSYEQY
V: TRBV11-3

CDR3: ATCRRSGYEKLF
V: TRBV4-1

CDR3: ASSYKTGTAQPQH
V: TRBV27

CDR3: ASSLGLAGVNEQF
V: TRBV5-5

CDR3: ASSLRGYTDTQY
V: TRBV5-6

CDR3: ASSLSGNEQY
V: TRBV5-1

CDR3: ASSFGGLRTGSYEQY
V: TRBV5-1

CDR3: ASSVRKGASYNEQF
V: TRBV9

CDR3: ASSSRGTNTGELF
V: TRBV11-2

CDR3: ASSLETGANYNEQF
V: TRBV5-1

CDR3: ASSLPGQGARTEAF
V: TRBV19

CDR3: ASATPPVGSPLH
V: TRBV10-2

CDR3: ASSLGSPGNTIY
V: TRBV7-9

CDR3: ASSPPGGSTDTQY
V: TRBV7-2

CDR3: ASSGQGAGYGYT
V: TRBV2

CDR3: ASSQEPTGERVDEKLF
V: TRBV5-4

CDR3: ASSITGNTGELF
V: TRBV19

CDR3: ATSRRTSGVQETQY
V: TRBV15

CDR3: ASSLVSWTGGRNEQF
V: TRBV11-2

CDR3: ASSPGTGRDNSPLH
V: TRBV5-6

CDR3: SAKRVIGDTEAF
V: TRBV29-1

CDR3: ASSLAGLAGGRSYNEQF
V: TRBV5-1

CDR3: ASRTGDSTDTQY
V: TRBV5-1

CDR3: ASSIERGTDTQY
V: TRBV9

CDR3: ASRKSGEPINEQF
V: TRBV5-1

CDR3: ASSLSISGTGGLNEQF
V: TRBV27

CDR3: ASSKEEGQQNTEAF
V: TRBV21-1

CDR3: ASSVTSGAYNEQF
V: TRBV9

CDR3: ASSWSGTGAWGYT
V: TRBV27

CDR3: ASSQDGQGNQPQH
V: TRBV16

CDR3: ASTMRGPSYGYT
V: TRBV28

CDR3: ATSSPGSQPQH
V: TRBV15

CDR3: ASSFRDPRRPYEQY
V: TRBV11-2

CDR3: ATSRDRTSGKNEQF
V: TRBV15

CDR3: ASSLGLAGARETQY
V: TRBV7-2

CDR3: ASSLRRASSTDTQY
V: TRBV7-3

CDR3: ASRTTGNEQY
V: TRBV28

CDR3: ASNRGEYEQY
V: TRBV6-1

CDR3: ASSFDRSYSNYGYT
V: TRBV27

CDR3: ASSFRMNTEAF
V: TRBV11-3

CDR3: ASSAGWAGETQY
V: TRBV6-6

CDR3: VSSFRYNEQF
V: TRBV7-2